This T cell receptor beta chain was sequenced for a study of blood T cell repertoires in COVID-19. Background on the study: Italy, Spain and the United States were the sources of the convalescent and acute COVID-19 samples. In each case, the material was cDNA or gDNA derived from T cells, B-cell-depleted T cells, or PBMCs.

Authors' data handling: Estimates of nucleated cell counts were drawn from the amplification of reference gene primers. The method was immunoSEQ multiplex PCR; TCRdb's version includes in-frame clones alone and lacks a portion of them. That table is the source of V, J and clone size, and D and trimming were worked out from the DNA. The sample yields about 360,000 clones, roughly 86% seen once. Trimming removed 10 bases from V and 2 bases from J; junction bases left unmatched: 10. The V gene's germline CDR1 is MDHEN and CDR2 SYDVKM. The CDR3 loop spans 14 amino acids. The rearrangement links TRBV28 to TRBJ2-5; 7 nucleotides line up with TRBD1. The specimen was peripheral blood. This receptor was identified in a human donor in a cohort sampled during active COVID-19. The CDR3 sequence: CATQSGTAQETQYF. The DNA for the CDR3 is TGTGCCACCCAATCCGGGACAGCACAAGAGACCCAGTACTTC.